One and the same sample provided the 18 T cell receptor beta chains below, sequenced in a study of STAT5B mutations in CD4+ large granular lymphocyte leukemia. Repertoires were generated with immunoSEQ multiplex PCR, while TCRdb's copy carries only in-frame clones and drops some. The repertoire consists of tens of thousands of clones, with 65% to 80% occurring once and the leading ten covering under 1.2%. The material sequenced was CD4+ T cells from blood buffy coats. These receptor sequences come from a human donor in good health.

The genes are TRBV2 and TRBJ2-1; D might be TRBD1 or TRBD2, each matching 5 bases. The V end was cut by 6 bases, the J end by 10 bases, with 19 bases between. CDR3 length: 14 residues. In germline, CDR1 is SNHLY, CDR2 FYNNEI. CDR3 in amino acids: CASRTGTHHGEQFF. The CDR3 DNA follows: TGTGCCAGCAGGACCGGGACCCACCACGGGGAGCAGTTCTTC.

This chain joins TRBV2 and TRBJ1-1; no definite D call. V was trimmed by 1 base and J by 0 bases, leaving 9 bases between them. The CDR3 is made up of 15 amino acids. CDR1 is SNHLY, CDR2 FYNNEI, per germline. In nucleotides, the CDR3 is TGTGCCAGCAGTGAAGAAGGCGGCATGAACACTGAAGCTTTCTTT. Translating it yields CASSEEGGMNTEAFF.

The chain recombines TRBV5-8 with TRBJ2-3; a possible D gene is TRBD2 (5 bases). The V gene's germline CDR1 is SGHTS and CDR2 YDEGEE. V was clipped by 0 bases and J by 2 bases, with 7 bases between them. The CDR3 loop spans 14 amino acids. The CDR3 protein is CASSLAGDTDTQYF. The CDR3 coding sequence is TGTGCCAGCAGCTTGGCCGGGGACACAGATACGCAGTATTTT.

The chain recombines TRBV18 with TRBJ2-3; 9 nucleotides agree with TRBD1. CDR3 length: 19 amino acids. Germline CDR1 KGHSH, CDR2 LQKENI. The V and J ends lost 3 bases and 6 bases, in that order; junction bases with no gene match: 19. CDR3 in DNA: TGTGCCAGCTCACCTAATCAAGGTGGACAGGGGAACTCCGGCGATACGCAGTATTTT. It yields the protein CASSPNQGGQGNSGDTQYF.

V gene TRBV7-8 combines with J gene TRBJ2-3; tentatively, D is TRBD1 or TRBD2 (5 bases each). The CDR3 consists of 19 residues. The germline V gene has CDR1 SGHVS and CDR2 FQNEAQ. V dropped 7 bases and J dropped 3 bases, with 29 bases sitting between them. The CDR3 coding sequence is TGTGCCAGCACCCAAGAGGGATTGACAGCCCCCCTACGTACAGATACGCAGTATTTT. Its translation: CASTQEGLTAPLRTDTQYF.

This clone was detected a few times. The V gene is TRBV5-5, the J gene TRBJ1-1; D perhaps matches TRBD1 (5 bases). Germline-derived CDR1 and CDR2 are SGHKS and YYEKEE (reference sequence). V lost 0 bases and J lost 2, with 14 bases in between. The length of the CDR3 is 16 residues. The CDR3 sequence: CASSLGPTDYNTEAFF. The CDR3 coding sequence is TGTGCCAGCAGCTTGGGGCCGACAGATTACAACACTGAAGCTTTCTTT.

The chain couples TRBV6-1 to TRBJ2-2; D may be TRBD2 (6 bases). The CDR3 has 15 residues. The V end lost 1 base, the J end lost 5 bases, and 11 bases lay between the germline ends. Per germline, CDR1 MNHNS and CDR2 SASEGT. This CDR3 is CASSEDWLATGELFF. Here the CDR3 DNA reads TGTGCCAGCAGTGAAGACTGGCTAGCGACCGGGGAGCTGTTTTTT.

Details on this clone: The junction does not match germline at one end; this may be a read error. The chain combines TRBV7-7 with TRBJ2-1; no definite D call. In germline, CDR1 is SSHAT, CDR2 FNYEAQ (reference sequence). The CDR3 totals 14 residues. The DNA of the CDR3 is TGTGCTAGCAGCTTAGACCGCATGTCCAATGAGCAGTTCTTC. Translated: CASSLDRMSNEQFF.

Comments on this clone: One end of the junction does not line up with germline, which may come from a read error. CDR3 nucleotide sequence: TGTGCCAGCACCGGGGACAGCCCCTTC. Amino acids: CASTGDSPF. The rearrangement links TRBV6-4 to TRBJ1-2, with 7 bases lining up with TRBD1. Germline-derived CDR1 and CDR2 are MRHNA and SNTAGT. The CDR3 is 9 residues long.

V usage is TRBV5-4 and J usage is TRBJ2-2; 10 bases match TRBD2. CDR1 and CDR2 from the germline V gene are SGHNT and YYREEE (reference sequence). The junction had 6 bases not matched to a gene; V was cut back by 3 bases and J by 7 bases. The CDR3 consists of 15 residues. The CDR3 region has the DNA TGTGCCAGCAGCTGGGGACTAGCGTACATCGGGGAGCTGTTTTTT. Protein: CASSWGLAYIGELFF.

The CDR3 nucleotides read TGTGCCAGCAGCTGGACAGGGAGCTACGAGCAGTACTTC. Translated: CASSWTGSYEQYF. The chain has TRBV5-4 and TRBJ2-7, with TRBD1 matching 8 bases. The germline CDR1 and CDR2 sequences are SGHNT and YYREEE (reference sequence). CDR3 length: 13 amino acids. Trimming took 3 bases from V and 3 from J; bases not matched to a gene: 2.

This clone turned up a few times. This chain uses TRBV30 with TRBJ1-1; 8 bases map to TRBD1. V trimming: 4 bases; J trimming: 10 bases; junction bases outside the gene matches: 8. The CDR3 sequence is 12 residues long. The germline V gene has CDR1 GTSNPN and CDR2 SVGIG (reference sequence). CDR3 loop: CAWNPGDRLAFF. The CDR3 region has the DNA TGTGCCTGGAATCCCGGGGACAGGTTAGCTTTCTTT.

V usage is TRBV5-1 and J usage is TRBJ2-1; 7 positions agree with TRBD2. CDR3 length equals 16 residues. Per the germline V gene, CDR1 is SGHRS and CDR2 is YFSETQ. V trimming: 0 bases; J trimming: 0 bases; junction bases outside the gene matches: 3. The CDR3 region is CASSLVGGGSYNEQFF. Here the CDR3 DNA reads TGCGCCAGCAGCTTGGTTGGGGGGGGCTCCTACAATGAGCAGTTCTTC.

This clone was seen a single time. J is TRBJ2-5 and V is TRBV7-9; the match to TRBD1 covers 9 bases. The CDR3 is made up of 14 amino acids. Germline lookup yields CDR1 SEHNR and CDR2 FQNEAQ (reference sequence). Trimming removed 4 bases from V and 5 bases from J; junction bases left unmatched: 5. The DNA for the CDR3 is TGTGCCAGCAGCTACGGACAGGGGCGGGAGACCCAGTACTTC. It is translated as CASSYGQGRETQYF. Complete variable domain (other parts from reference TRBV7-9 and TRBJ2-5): DTGVSQNPRHKITKRGQNVTFRCDPISEHNRLYWYRQTLGQGPEFLTYFQNEAQLEKSRLLSDRFSAERPKGSFSTLEIQRTEQGDSAMYLCASSYGQGRETQYFGPGTRLLVL.

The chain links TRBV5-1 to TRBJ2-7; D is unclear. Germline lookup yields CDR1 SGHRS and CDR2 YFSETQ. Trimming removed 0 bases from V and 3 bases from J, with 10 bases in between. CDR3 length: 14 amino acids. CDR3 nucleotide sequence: TGCGCCAGCAGCTTGGCGCCCAATCTCTACGAGCAGTACTTC. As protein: CASSLAPNLYEQYF.

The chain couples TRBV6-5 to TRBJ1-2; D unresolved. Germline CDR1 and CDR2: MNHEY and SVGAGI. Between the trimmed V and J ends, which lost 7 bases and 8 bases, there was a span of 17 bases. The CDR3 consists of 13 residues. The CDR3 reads CASNPTRGTGYTF. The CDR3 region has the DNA TGTGCCAGCAACCCGACGCGGGGTACCGGCTACACCTTC.

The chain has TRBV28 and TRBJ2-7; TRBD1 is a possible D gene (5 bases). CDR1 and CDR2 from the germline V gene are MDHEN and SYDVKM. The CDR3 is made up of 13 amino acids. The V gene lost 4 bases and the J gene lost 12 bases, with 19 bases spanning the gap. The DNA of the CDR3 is TGTGCCAGCAGTTACGGCCCCAGGACACCAACGTACGTC. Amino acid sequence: CASSYGPRTPTYV.

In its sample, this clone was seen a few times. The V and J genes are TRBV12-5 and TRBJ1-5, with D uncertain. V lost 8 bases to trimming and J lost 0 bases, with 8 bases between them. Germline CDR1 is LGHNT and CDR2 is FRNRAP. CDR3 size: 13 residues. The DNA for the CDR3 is TGTGCTAGTCACCCGCTTAGCAATCAGCCCCAGCATTTT. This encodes CASHPLSNQPQHF.